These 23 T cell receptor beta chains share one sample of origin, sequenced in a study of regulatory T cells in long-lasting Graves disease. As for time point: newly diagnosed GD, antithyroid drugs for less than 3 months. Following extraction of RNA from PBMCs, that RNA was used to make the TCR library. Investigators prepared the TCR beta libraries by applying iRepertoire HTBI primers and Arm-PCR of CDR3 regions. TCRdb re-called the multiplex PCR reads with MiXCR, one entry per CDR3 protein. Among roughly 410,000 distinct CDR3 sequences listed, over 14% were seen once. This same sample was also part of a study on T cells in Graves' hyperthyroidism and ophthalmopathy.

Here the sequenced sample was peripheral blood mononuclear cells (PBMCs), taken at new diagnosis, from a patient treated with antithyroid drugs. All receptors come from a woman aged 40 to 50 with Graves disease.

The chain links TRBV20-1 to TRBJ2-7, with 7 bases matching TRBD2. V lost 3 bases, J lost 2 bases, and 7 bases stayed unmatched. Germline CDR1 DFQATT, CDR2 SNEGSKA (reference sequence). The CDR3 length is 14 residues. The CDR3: CSARTSRHPYEQYF. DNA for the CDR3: TGCAGTGCTAGGACTAGCAGACACCCCTACGAGCAGTACTTC.

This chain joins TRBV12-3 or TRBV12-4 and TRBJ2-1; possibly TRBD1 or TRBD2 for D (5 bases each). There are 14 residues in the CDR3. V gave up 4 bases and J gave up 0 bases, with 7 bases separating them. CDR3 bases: TGTGCCAGCAGTTGGGGGAGCTCCTACAATGAGCAGTTCTTC. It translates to CASSWGSSYNEQFF.

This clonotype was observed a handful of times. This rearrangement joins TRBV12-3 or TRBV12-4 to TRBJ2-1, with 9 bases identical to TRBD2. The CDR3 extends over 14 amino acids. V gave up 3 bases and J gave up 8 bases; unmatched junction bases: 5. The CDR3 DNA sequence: TGTGCCAGCAGTTTGGCTAGCGGGACCGATGAGCAGTTCTTC. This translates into CASSLASGTDEQFF.

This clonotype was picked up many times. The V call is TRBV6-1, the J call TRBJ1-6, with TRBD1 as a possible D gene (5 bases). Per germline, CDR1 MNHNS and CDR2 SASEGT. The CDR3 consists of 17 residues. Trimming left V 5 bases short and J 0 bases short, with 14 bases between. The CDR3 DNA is TGTGCCAGCAGTCCTGGACACCGGAGCTCCTATAATTCACCCCTCCACTTT. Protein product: CASSPGHRSSYNSPLHF.

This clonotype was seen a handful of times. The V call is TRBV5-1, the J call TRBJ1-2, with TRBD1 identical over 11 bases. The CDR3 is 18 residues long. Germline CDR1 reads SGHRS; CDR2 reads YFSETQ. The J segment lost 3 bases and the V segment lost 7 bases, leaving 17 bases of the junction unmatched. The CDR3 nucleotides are TGCGCCAGCTCTCGCCGGACAGGGGGCGCCCCGGGGGACTATGGCTACACCTTC. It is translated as CASSRRTGGAPGDYGYTF.

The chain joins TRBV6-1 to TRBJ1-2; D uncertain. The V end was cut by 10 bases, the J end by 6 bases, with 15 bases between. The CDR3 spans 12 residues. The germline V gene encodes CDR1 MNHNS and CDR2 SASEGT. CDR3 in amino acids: CATSTPGNGYTF. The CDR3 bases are TGTGCCACCAGCACTCCTGGGAATGGCTACACCTTC.

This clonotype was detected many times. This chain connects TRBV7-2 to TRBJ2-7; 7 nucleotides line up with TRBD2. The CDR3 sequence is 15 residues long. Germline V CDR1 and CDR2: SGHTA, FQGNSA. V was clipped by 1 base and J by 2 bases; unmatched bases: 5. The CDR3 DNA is TGTGCCAGCAGCTTAGATCGCGGGACTACCTACGAGCAGTACTTC. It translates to CASSLDRGTTYEQYF.

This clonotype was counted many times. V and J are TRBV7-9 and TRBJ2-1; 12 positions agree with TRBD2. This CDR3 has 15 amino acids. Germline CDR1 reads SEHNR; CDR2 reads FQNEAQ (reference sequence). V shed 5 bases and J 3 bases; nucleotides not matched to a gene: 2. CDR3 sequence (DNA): TGTGCCAGCAGCGCGACTAGCGGGAGCTACAATGAGCAGTTCTTC. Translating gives CASSATSGSYNEQFF. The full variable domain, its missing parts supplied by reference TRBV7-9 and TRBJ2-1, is DTGVSQNPRHKITKRGQNVTFRCDPISEHNRLYWYRQTLGQGPEFLTYFQNEAQLEKSRLLSDRFSAERPKGSFSTLEIQRTEQGDSAMYLCASSATSGSYNEQFFGPGTRLTVL.

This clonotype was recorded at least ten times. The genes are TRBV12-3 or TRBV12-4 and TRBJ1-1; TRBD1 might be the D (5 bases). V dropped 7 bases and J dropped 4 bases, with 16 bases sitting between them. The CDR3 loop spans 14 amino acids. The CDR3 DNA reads TGTGCCAGCAAGCTATGGGGTAGGGGCACTGAAGCTTTCTTT. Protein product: CASKLWGRGTEAFF.

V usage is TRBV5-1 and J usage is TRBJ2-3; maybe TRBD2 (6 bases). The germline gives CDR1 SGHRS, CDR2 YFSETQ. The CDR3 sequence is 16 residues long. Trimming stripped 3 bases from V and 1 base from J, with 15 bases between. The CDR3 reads CASSSEGIRGTDTQYF. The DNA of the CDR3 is TGCGCCAGCAGCTCGGAGGGAATCAGGGGCACAGATACGCAGTATTTT. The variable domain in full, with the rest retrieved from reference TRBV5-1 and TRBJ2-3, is KAGVTQTPRYLIKTRGQQVTLSCSPISGHRSVSWYQQTPGQGLQFLFEYFSETQRNKGNFPGRFSGRQFSNSRSEMNVSTLELGDSALYLCASSSEGIRGTDTQYFGPGTRLTVL.

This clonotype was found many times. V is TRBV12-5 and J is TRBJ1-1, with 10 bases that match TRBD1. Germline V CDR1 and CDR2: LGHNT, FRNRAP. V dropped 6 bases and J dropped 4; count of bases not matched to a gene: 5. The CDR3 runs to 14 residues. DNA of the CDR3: TGTGCTAGTGGGTCGGACAGGGGGAGCACTGAAGCTTTCTTT. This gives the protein CASGSDRGSTEAFF.

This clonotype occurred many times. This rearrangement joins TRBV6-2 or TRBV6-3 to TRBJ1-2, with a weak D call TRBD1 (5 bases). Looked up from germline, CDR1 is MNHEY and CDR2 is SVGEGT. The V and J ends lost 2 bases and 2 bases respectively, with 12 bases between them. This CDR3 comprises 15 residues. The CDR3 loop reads CASSYIQGYNYGYTF. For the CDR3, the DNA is TGTGCCAGCAGTTACATCCAGGGATACAACTATGGCTACACCTTC.

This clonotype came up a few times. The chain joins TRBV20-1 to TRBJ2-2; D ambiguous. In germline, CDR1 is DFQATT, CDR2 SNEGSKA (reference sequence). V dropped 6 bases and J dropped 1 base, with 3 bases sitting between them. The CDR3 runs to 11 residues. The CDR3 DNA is TGCAGTGCCGAGAACACCGGGGAGCTGTTTTTT. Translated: CSAENTGELFF.

The CDR3 loop is CASSDTVAGGLKRLRYEQYF. The CDR3 DNA reads as TGTGCCAGCAGCGATACCGTAGCGGGTGGACTAAAGCGATTACGCTACGAGCAGTACTTC. This chain joins TRBV2 and TRBJ2-7, with 7 bases matching TRBD2. Germline V gene lookup returns CDR1 SNHLY and CDR2 FYNNEI. CDR3 size: 20 residues. Trimming removed 6 bases from V and 3 bases from J; junction bases left unmatched: 26.

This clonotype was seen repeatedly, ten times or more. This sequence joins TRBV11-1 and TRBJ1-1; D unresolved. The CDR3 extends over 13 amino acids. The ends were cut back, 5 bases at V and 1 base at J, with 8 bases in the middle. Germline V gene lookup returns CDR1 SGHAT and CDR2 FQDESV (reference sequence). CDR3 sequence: CASSQTPNTEAFF. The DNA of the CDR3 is TGTGCCAGCAGCCAAACCCCGAACACTGAAGCTTTCTTT. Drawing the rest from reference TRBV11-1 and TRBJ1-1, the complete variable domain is EAEVAQSPRYKITEKSQAVAFWCDPISGHATLYWYRQILGQGPELLVQFQDESVVDDSQLPKDRFSAERLKGVDSTLKIQPAELGDSAMYLCASSQTPNTEAFFGQGTRLTVV.

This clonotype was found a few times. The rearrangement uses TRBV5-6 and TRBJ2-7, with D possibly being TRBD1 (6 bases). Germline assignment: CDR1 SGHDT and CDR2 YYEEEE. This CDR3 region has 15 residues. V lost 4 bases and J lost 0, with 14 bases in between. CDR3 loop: CASSTRQASSYEQYF. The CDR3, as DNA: TGTGCCAGCAGCACCAGACAGGCGAGCTCCTACGAGCAGTACTTC. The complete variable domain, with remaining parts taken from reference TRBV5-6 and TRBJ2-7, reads DAGVTQSPTHLIKTRGQQVTLRCSPKSGHDTVSWYQQALGQGPQFIFQYYEEEERQRGNFPDRFSGHQFPNYSSELNVNALLLGDSALYLCASSTRQASSYEQYFGPGTRLTVT.

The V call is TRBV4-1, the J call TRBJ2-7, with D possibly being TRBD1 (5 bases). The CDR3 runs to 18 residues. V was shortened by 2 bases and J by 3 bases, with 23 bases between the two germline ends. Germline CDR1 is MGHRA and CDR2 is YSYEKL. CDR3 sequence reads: CASSQSFGQPVLNYEQYF. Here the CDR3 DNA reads TGCGCCAGCAGCCAAAGTTTTGGACAACCCGTCCTCAACTACGAGCAGTACTTC.

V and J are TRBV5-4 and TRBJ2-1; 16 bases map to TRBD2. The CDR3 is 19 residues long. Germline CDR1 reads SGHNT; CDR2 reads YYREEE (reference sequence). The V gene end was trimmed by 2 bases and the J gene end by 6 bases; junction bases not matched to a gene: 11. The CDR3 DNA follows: TGTGCCAGCAGCTTAGTTTCGGGGGGACTAGCGGGAGGGGTCAATGAGCAGTTCTTC. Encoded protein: CASSLVSGGLAGGVNEQFF.

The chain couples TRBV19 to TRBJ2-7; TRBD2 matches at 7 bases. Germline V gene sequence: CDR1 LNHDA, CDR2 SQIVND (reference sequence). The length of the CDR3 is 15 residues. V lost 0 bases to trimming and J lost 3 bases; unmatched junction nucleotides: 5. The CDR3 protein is CASSIEPSGSYEQYF. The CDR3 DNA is TGTGCCAGTAGTATAGAGCCTAGCGGTAGCTACGAGCAGTACTTC.

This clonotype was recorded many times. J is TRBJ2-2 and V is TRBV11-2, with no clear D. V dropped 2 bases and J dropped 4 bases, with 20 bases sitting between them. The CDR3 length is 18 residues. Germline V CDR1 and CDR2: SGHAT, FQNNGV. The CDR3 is CASSLTGMGQPSTGELFF. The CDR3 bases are TGTGCCAGCAGCTTAACGGGTATGGGCCAGCCAAGCACCGGGGAGCTGTTTTTT.

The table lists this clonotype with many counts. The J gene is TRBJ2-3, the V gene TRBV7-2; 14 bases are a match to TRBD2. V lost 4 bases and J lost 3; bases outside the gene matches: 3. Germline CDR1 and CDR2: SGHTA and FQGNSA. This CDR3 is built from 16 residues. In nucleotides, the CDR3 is TGTGCCAGCAGCTCTGGGACTAGCGGGAGTACAGATACGCAGTATTTT. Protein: CASSSGTSGSTDTQYF.

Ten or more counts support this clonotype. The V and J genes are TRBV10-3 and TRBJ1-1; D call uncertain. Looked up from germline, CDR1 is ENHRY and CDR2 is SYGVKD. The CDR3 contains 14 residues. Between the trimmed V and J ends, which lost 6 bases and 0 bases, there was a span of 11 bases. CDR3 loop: CAISRSSVNTEAFF. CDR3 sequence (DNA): TGTGCCATCAGCCGCTCCTCAGTGAACACTGAAGCTTTCTTT.

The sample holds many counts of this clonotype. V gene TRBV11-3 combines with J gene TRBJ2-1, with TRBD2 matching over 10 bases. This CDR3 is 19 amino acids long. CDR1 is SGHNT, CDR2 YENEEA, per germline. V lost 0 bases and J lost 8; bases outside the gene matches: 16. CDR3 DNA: TGTGCCAGCAGCTTAGAGGTCTGGCTAGCGGGAGTGGGTGTCGATGAGCAGTTCTTC. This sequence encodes CASSLEVWLAGVGVDEQFF.